This T cell receptor beta chain stems from a study of shared clonotypes between healthy human individuals. Measured with immunoSEQ multiplex PCR; TCRdb has only the in-frame clones, and not every one. In the table there are approximately 2.1 million clones, 80% to 95% of which are singletons. Specimen: naive CD4+ T cells from PBMCs. Regarding subset: CD45RA+ positively selected. The clonotype was recovered from a man younger than 35 in good health. Some clones in this sample may be carry-over from other donors' samples.

CDR3 coding DNA: TGTGCCAGCAGGGGACAGGGGAGTAATGAAAAACTGTTTTTT. It specifies CASRGQGSNEKLFF. The chain uses TRBV6-5 and TRBJ1-4, with 10 bases fitting TRBD1. Germline CDR1 reads MNHEY; CDR2 reads SVGAGI. The CDR3 is 14 amino acids. V dropped 6 bases and J dropped 4; count of bases not matched to a gene: 2.